One sample yielded the 4 T cell receptor beta chains listed below, sequenced in a study of T-cell reconstitution after alpha-beta-depleted transplantation in children. Preparation of the TCRbeta library used unique molecular identifiers. TCRdb passed the PCR reads through MiXCR, listing each CDR3 protein once. In the table there are more than 550,000 distinct CDR3 sequences, over 9.5% of which are singletons. Sequenced material: PBMCs from the stem cell graft donor, taken from the stem cell graft. These receptors were taken from a human donor who donated a stem cell graft to a child with acute myeloid leukemia.

The chain joins TRBV29-1 to TRBJ2-3; D is undetermined. The germline gives CDR1 SQVTM, CDR2 ANQGSEA. The CDR3 runs 13 residues. Trimming stripped 2 bases from V and 2 bases from J, with 8 bases between. CDR3 in amino acids: CSVETRFTDTQYF. The DNA for the CDR3 is TGCAGCGTTGAAACCAGGTTCACAGATACGCAGTATTTT.

This clonotype was seen many times. The CDR3 bases are TGTGCCAGCAGCCTGAAGTTGATTGGCTATGGCTACACCTTC. It is translated as CASSLKLIGYGYTF. The chain carries TRBV13 and TRBJ1-2; D remains unclear. Looked up from germline, CDR1 is PRHDT and CDR2 is FYEKMQ (reference sequence). V dropped 5 bases and J dropped 4 bases, with 14 bases sitting between them. The CDR3 length is 14 residues.

This clonotype was seen more than once but under ten times. V and J are TRBV6-5 and TRBJ1-2; D perhaps matches TRBD1 (6 bases). CDR1 and CDR2 (germline): MNHEY, SVGAGI. The CDR3 spans 14 residues. The V end lost 0 bases, the J end lost 4 bases, and 9 bases lay between the germline ends. The DNA of the CDR3 is TGTGCCAGCAGTTACTCGACGGACAGCTATGGCTACACCTTC. Amino acids: CASSYSTDSYGYTF.

The V gene is TRBV28, the J gene TRBJ1-1; tentative D call: TRBD1 (6 bases). The CDR3 consists of 11 residues. V was pared by 6 bases and J by 9 bases, with 11 bases between. Germline V gene sequence: CDR1 MDHEN, CDR2 SYDVKM. CDR3 in amino acids: CASSRTGKAFF. The CDR3 DNA sequence: TGTGCCAGCAGCCGCACAGGGAAAGCTTTCTTT. The variable domain in full, with the rest retrieved from reference TRBV28 and TRBJ1-1, is DVKVTQSSRYLVKRTGEKVFLECVQDMDHENMFWYRQDPGLGLRLIYFSYDVKMKEKGDIPEGYSVSREKKERFSLILESASTNQTSMYLCASSRTGKAFFGQGTRLTVV.